This T cell receptor beta chain was obtained from a study of cytomegalovirus exposure and HLA in healthy donors. Regarding the study as a whole: Among TCR beta chains of equal frequency, HLA-associated ones were more clonally expanded in a later analysis.

The study ran its PCR with 60 Vbeta and 13 Jbeta primers. Per the original data handling: Later analysis identified roughly 82 million unique TCR beta chains, roughly 11 million shared. Sequencing was performed with immunoSEQ multiplex PCR; in TCRdb, only in-frame clones are kept and a portion is missing. The DNA was the basis for D and trimming; V, J and clone size are from that table. The data hold 200,000 to 250,000 clones, with over 75% observed a single time. Germline V gene lookup returns CDR1 SGHRS and CDR2 YFSETQ. V shed 0 bases, J shed 9 bases, and the junction held 11 bases outside the gene matches. CDR3 length equals 17 residues. A remark on this clone: Its target is not known.

The sample was PBMCs. The rearrangement joins TRBV5-1 to TRBJ2-7, with 14 nucleotides matching TRBD2. This receptor was identified in a human donor in good health. The CDR3 bases are TGCGCCAGCAGCTTGGCCGACCTCGGGGGACTAGCGGGAGCGCAGTACTTC. It codes for CASSLADLGGLAGAQYF.